The sequence of this T cell receptor beta chain was determined in a study of patients and donors after allogeneic stem cell transplantation (dated by TCRdb to 2018 to 2020). Points on this clonotype: Its antigen is still unknown. Within one base of it there is no much larger clone, and no base qualities were kept.

CDR3 length: 14 amino acids, cysteine to phenylalanine. Solely the CDR3 DNA is kept, with 42 bases framed from the first base. The germline V gene supplies CDR1 KGHDR and CDR2 SFDVKD. V is clipped by 0 bases and J by 5 bases, and the sequence between their germline boundaries is 9 bases long. The library was prepared using RT-PCR. Sequencing was performed on a NextSeq 550. TCRdb reprocessed the public reads (quality trimming at Q25 with fastp, clone calling with MiXCR) and kept in-frame beta chains. Rows merge per CDR3 protein into single entries with the most common DNA and genes. For this sample the table gives hundreds of thousands of distinct CDR3 sequences, of which 16% were detected only once. 7.2% of the sample is in the top ten clones.

The clonotype was recovered from a human donor who was either an allogeneic HSCT recipient or a stem cell or donor lymphocyte infusion donor (not recorded which). It is not recorded whose cells these are; they may come from a transplant donor. The chain employs TRBV24-1 and TRBJ2-5; a weak D assignment points to TRBD2 (6 bases agree). Material for sequencing was blood, either unsorted or a sorted T cell fraction (not recorded which). The DNA sequence is TGTGCCACCAGTGATTTGGTTCGGGGGGAGACCCAGTACTTC. Translation gives CATSDLVRGETQYF.